Listed below are T cell receptor beta chains from one sample, sequenced in a study of regulatory T cells in long-lasting Graves disease. One entry per CDR3 protein, called by TCRdb with MiXCR from the multiplex PCR reads. This sample carries roughly 500,000 distinct CDR3 sequences, roughly 13% of them seen once, and the ten largest clones take 8% to 10%. This sample was shared with a second study, whose subject was T cells in Graves' hyperthyroidism and ophthalmopathy.

Sequencing used peripheral blood mononuclear cells (PBMCs), obtained at new diagnosis, from a patient treated with antithyroid drugs. Every receptor here comes from a young man with Graves disease. Each CDR3 is given with its conserved first and last residue. The D gene is left open where the match is weak. Clone size is stated in some rows and not others, as once, few, many or a class when expanded.

clone size	V gene	D gene	J gene	CDR3 protein	CDR3 DNA
few	TRBV24-1	TRBD2	TRBJ2-1	CATSDSGTSGSSYNEQFF	TGTGCCACCAGTGATTCCGGGACTAGCGGGAGCTCCTACAATGAGCAGTTCTTC
few	TRBV12-3/TRBV12-4	.	TRBJ1-3	CATSSTGPGNTIYF	TGTGCCACCTCCTCCACCGGCCCCGGAAACACCATATATTTT
.	TRBV20-1	TRBD2	TRBJ2-3	CSATSLRGEDTQYF	TGCAGTGCTACCTCCCTTCGGGGGGAAGATACGCAGTATTTT
few	TRBV29-1	TRBD2	TRBJ2-1	CSVEGASGQQFF	TGCAGCGTTGAAGGGGCTAGCGGGCAGCAGTTCTTC
few	TRBV18	TRBD1	TRBJ2-7	CASSPGTGRSEQYF	TGTGCCAGCTCGCCCGGGACAGGTAGGTCCGAGCAGTACTTC
.	TRBV7-9	.	TRBJ2-4	CASSTSGNPSRVNIQYF	TGTGCCAGCAGCACATCCGGAAACCCGTCGCGGGTAAACATTCAGTACTTC
.	TRBV25-1	.	TRBJ2-5	CASSEGYQETQYF	TGTGCCAGCAGTGAGGGGTACCAAGAGACCCAGTACTTC
.	TRBV29-1	TRBD1	TRBJ1-1	CSVRGTGGRETEAFF	TGCAGCGTTCGCGGGACAGGGGGTCGGGAAACTGAAGCTTTCTTT
many	TRBV27	.	TRBJ1-5	CASSPVDSNQPQHF	TGTGCCAGCAGTCCGGTGGATAGCAATCAGCCCCAGCATTTT
many	TRBV30	.	TRBJ2-3	CAWSVRGVTDTQYF	TGTGCCTGGAGTGTACGAGGGGTCACAGATACGCAGTATTTT
many	TRBV5-5	.	TRBJ1-2	CASSLEGTEGPYTF	TGTGCCAGCAGCTTGGAGGGAACGGAGGGTCCCTACACCTTC
few	TRBV3-1	TRBD1	TRBJ1-2	CASSQERHRGLYGYTF	TGTGCCAGCAGCCAAGAACGGCACAGGGGGCTCTATGGCTACACCTTC
few	TRBV4-2	.	TRBJ1-2	CASSQDDQANYGYTF	TGTGCCAGCAGCCAAGATGACCAAGCTAACTATGGCTACACCTTC
.	TRBV15	.	TRBJ2-5	CATSRDQGTGETQYF	TGTGCCACCAGCAGAGATCAGGGAACAGGGGAGACCCAGTACTTC
many	TRBV2	TRBD2	TRBJ2-3	CASSERGGRTDTQYF	TGTGCCAGCAGTGAACGGGGCGGGAGGACAGATACGCAGTATTTT
many	TRBV3-1	.	TRBJ2-7	CASSQEFTEQYF	TGTGCCAGCAGCCAAGAATTCACTGAGCAGTACTTC
.	TRBV20-1	TRBD1	TRBJ2-5	CSAGRTGGGTQYF	TGCAGTGCTGGTAGGACAGGGGGCGGGACCCAGTACTTC
.	TRBV30	.	TRBJ1-2	CAWTFGQNYGYTF	TGTGCCTGGACCTTCGGACAGAACTATGGCTACACCTTC
many	TRBV7-6	.	TRBJ2-1	CASSLAGQEQFF	TGTGCCAGCAGCTTAGCGGGGCAGGAGCAGTTCTTC
few	TRBV5-1	.	TRBJ2-3	CASSYQSTDTQYF	TGCGCCAGCAGCTACCAATCCACAGATACGCAGTATTTT
few	TRBV12-3/TRBV12-4	.	TRBJ2-2	CASLMVGYPVLFF	TGTGCCAGTTTGATGGTAGGCTACCCCGTGCTGTTTTTT
many	TRBV5-1	TRBD2	TRBJ2-7	CASSFVGSGREQYF	TGCGCCAGCAGCTTCGTGGGTAGCGGGAGAGAGCAGTACTTC
few	TRBV19	.	TRBJ1-1	CASSVGPEAFF	TGTGCCAGTAGTGTGGGACCTGAAGCTTTCTTT
.	TRBV30	.	TRBJ1-1	CAWSDRVLNTGAFF	TGTGCCTGGAGTGACAGGGTACTGAACACTGGAGCTTTCTTT
.	TRBV19	.	TRBJ2-7	CACRGFYEQYF	TGTGCCTGCAGGGGATTCTACGAGCAGTACTTC
.	TRBV12-3/TRBV12-4	.	TRBJ1-3	CASSSRSGNTIYF	TGTGCCAGCAGTTCGCGCTCTGGAAACACCATATATTTT
.	TRBV7-2	.	TRBJ1-2	CASSLGWMNRGFFPNYGYTF	TGTGCCAGCAGCTTAGGGTGGATGAATCGGGGTTTCTTCCCTAACTATGGCTACACCTTC
few	TRBV19	TRBD1	TRBJ1-2	CASSDLRQGGNGYTF	TGTGCCAGTAGCGACCTCCGACAGGGGGGTAATGGCTACACCTTC
many	TRBV27	.	TRBJ2-7	CASSARGVSSYEQYF	TGTGCCAGCAGCGCCCGAGGGGTTAGCTCCTACGAGCAGTACTTC
many	TRBV27	TRBD1	TRBJ1-1	CASSLSGGSWNTEAFF	TGTGCCAGCAGTTTGTCAGGGGGCTCTTGGAACACTGAAGCTTTCTTT
many	TRBV27	.	TRBJ1-4	CASSFSRGEKLFF	TGTGCCAGCAGTTTCAGTAGGGGGGAAAAACTGTTTTTT
many	TRBV24-1	TRBD1	TRBJ2-7	CATSDPGTGTEQYF	TGTGCCACCAGTGATCCCGGGACAGGAACCGAGCAGTACTTC
many	TRBV29-1	.	TRBJ2-1	CSSGVGLVYNEQFF	TGCAGCTCCGGGGTGGGGCTAGTCTACAATGAGCAGTTCTTC
.	TRBV5-6	.	TRBJ2-1	CASSVLKSGGEDEQFF	TGTGCCAGCAGCGTACTTAAGTCAGGGGGGGAGGATGAGCAGTTCTTC
many	TRBV7-8	.	TRBJ1-3	CASSSAGRHSGNTIYF	TGTGCCAGCAGTAGTGCGGGACGCCACTCTGGAAACACCATATATTTT
many	TRBV28	.	TRBJ2-7	CASSFPAKIEQYF	TGTGCCAGCAGTTTCCCCGCCAAGATCGAGCAGTACTTC
few	TRBV30	.	TRBJ2-1	CAWSIPTRLMNEQFF	TGTGCCTGGAGTATTCCCACCCGTCTTATGAATGAGCAGTTCTTC
.	TRBV7-9	.	TRBJ1-1	CASSPRRGPLNTEAFF	TGTGCCAGCAGCCCGCGACGTGGCCCATTGAACACTGAAGCTTTCTTT
few	TRBV6-4	TRBD1	TRBJ2-2	CASGTGQGSNTGELFF	TGTGCCAGCGGCACCGGACAGGGGTCGAACACCGGGGAGCTGTTTTTT
.	TRBV4-1	.	TRBJ1-1	CASSQGANRWF	TGCGCCAGCAGCCAAGGGGCGAACCGGTGGTTT
.	TRBV4-1	TRBD2	TRBJ2-7	CASSQEILAGGEQYF	TGCGCCAGCAGCCAAGAGATACTAGCGGGAGGCGAGCAGTACTTC
.	TRBV30	.	TRBJ2-3	CAWDVQDTQYF	TGTGCCTGGGACGTCCAAGATACGCAGTATTTT
few	TRBV7-2	.	TRBJ1-5	CASSLFIWQPQHF	TGTGCCAGCAGCTTATTTATCTGGCAGCCCCAGCATTTT
few	TRBV7-9	.	TRBJ2-7	CASSLLGSLGYEQYF	TGTGCCAGCAGCTTATTGGGCTCCTTAGGTTACGAGCAGTACTTC
many	TRBV2	.	TRBJ2-7	CASIGVYEQYF	TGTGCCAGCATTGGGGTCTACGAGCAGTACTTC